This T cell receptor beta chain was captured by sequencing in a study of blood T cell repertoires in COVID-19. V lost 1 base to trimming and J lost 4 bases; unmatched junction nucleotides: 7. Germline CDR1 and CDR2: LGHNA and YNFKEQ. The CDR3 is made up of 17 amino acids. Here immunoSEQ multiplex PCR was the method, and the copy in TCRdb shows in-frame clones only, minus some. The data contain approximately 260,000 clones, about 85% of them singletons. Participants were placed into cohorts based on the clinical history they reported. Input material: PBMCs or T cells enriched from blood (not recorded which). The receptor was isolated from a woman in her 30s with acute COVID-19. J is TRBJ2-2 and V is TRBV4-2, with TRBD1 matching 9 bases. The CDR3 coding sequence is TGTGCCAGCAGCCAAGTTCCGGGACAGGGATTCACCGGGGAGCTGTTTTTT. Protein product: CASSQVPGQGFTGELFF.